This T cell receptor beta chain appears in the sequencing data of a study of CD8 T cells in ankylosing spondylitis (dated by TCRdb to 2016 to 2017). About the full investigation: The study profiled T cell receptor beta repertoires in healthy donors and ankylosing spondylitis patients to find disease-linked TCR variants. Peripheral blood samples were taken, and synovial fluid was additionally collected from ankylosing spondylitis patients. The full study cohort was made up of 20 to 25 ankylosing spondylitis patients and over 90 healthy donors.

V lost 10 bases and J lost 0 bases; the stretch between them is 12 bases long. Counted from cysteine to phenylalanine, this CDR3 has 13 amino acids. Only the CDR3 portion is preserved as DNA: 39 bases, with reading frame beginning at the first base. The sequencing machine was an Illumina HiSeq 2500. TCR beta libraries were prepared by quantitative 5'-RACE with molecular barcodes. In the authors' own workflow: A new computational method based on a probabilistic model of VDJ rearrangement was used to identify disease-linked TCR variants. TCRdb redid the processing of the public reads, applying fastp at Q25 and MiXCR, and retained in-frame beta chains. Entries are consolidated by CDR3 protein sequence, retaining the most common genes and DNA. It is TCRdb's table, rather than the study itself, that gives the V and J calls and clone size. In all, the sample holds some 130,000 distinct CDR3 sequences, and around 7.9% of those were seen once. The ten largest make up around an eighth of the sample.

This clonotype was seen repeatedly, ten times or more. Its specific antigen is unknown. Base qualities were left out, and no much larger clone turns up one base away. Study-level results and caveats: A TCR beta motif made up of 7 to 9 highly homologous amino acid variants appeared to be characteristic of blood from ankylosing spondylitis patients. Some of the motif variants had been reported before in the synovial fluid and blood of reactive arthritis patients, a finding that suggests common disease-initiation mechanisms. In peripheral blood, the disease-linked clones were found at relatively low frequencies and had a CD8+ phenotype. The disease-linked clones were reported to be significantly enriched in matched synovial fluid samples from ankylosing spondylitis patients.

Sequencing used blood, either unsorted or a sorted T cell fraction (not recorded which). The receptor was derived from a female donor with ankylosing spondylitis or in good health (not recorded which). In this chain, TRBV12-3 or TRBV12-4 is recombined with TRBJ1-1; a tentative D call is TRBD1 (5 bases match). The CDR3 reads CATSGGVNTEAFF. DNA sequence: TGTGCCACCTCCGGGGGGGTGAACACTGAAGCTTTCTTT.